Below, one T cell receptor (beta chain) is given with its context. Its target is not known. This sample was included in a study of cytomegalovirus exposure and HLA in healthy donors. Points from the study as a whole: According to a subsequent analysis, TCR clusters from the first cohort were inclined to appear together in the 100 to 150 validation repertoires. Using the classifier, cytomegalovirus status was reportedly diagnosed with high specificity and sensitivity.

Among the roughly 120 subjects of the validation cohort, separate from the roughly 700-subject first cohort, were the donors. The repertoire was sequenced with immunoSEQ multiplex PCR; TCRdb's copy has only in-frame clones and lacks some. The repertoire includes some 80,000 clones, approximately 96% of them detected once, and under 1.5% sits in the top ten. This CDR3 is built from 13 residues. Germline CDR1 reads MNHNS; CDR2 reads SASEGT. V was trimmed by 7 bases and J by 9 bases, leaving 18 bases between them. The chain carries TRBV6-1 and TRBJ2-5, with a possible D match to TRBD2 (6 bases). Specimen: PBMCs. The source of this sequence is a woman between 18 and 30 years old in good health and CMV-seronegative. The CDR3 sequence: CASIVGLGSAQYF. The DNA of the CDR3 is TGTGCCAGCATCGTGGGACTGGGATCCGCCCAGTACTTC.